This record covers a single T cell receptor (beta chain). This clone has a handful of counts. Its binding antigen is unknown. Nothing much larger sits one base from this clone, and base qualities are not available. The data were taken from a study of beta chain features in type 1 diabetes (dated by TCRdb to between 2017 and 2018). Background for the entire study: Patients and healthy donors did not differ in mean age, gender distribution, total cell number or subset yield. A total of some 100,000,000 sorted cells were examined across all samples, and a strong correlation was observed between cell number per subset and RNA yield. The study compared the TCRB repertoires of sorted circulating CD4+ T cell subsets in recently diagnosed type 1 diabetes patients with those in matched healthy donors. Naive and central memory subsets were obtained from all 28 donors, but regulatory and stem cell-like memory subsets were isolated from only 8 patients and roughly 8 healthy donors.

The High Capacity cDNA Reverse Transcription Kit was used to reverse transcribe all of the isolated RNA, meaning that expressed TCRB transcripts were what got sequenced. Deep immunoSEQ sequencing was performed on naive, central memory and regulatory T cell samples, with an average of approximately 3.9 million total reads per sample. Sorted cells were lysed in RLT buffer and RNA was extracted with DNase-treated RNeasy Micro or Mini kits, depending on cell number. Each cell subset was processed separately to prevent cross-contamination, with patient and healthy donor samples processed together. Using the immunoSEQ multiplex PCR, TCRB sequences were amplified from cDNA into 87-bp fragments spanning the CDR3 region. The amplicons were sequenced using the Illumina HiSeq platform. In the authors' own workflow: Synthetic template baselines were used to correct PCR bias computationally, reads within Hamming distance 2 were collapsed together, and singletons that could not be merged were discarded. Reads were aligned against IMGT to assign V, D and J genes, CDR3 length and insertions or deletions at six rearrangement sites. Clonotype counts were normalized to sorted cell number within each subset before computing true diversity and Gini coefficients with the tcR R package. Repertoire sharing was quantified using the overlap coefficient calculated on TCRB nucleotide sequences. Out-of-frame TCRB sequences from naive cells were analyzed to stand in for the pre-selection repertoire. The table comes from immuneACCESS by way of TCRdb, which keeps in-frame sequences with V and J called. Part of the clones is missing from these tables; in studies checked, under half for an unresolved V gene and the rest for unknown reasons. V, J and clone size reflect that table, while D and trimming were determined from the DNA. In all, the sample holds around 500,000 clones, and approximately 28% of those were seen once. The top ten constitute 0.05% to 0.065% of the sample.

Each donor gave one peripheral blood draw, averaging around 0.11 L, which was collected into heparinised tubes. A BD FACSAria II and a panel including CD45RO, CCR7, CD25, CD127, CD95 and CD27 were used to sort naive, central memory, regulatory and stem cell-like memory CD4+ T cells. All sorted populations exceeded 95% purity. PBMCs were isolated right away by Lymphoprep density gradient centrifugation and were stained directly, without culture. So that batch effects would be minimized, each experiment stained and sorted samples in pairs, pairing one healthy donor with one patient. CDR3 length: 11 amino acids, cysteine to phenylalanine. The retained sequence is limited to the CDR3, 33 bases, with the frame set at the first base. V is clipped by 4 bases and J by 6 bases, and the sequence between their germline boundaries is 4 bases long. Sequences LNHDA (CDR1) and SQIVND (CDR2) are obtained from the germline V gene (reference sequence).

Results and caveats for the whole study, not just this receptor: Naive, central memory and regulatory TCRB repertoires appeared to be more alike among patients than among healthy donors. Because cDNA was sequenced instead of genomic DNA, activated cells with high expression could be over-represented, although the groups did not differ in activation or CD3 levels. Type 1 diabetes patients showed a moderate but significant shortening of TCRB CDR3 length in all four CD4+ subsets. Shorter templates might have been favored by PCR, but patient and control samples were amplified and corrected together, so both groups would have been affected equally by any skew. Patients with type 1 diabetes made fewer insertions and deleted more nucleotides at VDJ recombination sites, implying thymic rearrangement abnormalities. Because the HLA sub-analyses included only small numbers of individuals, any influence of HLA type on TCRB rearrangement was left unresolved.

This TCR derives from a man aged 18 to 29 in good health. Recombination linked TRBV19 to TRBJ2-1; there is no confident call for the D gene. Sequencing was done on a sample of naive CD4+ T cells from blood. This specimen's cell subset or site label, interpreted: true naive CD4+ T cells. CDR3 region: CASSTFNEQFF. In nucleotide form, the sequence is TGTGCCAGTAGTACCTTCAATGAGCAGTTCTTC.